This TCR beta chain is drawn from a study of CD8 T cells in Susac syndrome. From blood CD8+ and CD4+ T cells, TCR beta sequences were generated. Negative isolation was used for CD8+ and CD4+ T cells, and FACS enrichment was applied to TEMRA cells. This clonotype occurred a few times. Its antigen is not identified. The study, taken as a whole, reports: The relatively small number of individuals in the TCR sequencing and HLA analysis was acknowledged by the study.

After extraction with the RNeasy kit, roughly 0.5 to 1 ug of the RNA was reverse transcribed using random hexamers. TCR beta CDR3 was amplified by immunoSEQ multiplex PCR. This amplification extended across 54 Vbeta and 13 Jbeta segments. TCRdb reprocessed the immunoSEQ multiplex PCR reads with MiXCR, giving one entry per CDR3 protein. The profile shows 110,000 or so distinct CDR3 sequences, 85% to 95% of them singletons. This TCR came from a human donor in good health. The sample comprised CD4+ T cells from PBMCs.

CDR3 sequence (DNA): TGCGCCAGCAGTCAATCTTTCCAGTTAGGCGCCGAGCAGTACTTC. Translated, it gives CASSQSFQLGAEQYF. V is TRBV23-1 and J is TRBJ2-7; D not certain. TRBV23-1 is designated an ORF whose function remains uncertain. The CDR3 extends over 15 amino acids. The ends were cut back, 0 bases at V and 6 bases at J, with 15 bases in the middle.